This T cell receptor (beta chain) appears in the sequencing data of a study of response to subunit inactivated influenza vaccine. The V gene's germline CDR1 is SGHRS and CDR2 YFSETQ. The CDR3 spans 17 residues. The V and J ends lost 1 base and 0 bases, in that order; junction bases with no gene match: 1. As for this clonotype: The antigen remains undetermined.

MiXCR was run by TCRdb on the RT-PCR reads, yielding one entry per CDR3 protein. The repertoire holds more than 700,000 distinct CDR3 sequences, approximately 21% seen once, with about 9.4% in the top ten. Points from the study as a whole: Authors suggested that a seasonal influenza vaccination recruits few new T cells each time.

V usage is TRBV5-1 and J usage is TRBJ2-1, with 13 nucleotides matching TRBD2. The sample consisted of PBMCs from blood, taken roughly 5 days after vaccination. The clonotype originates from a man aged 50 or older who received an inactivated influenza vaccine. CDR3 DNA sequence: TGCGCCAGCAGCTTGTGGACTAGCGGGAGCTCCTACAATGAGCAGTTCTTC. It encodes CASSLWTSGSSYNEQFF.